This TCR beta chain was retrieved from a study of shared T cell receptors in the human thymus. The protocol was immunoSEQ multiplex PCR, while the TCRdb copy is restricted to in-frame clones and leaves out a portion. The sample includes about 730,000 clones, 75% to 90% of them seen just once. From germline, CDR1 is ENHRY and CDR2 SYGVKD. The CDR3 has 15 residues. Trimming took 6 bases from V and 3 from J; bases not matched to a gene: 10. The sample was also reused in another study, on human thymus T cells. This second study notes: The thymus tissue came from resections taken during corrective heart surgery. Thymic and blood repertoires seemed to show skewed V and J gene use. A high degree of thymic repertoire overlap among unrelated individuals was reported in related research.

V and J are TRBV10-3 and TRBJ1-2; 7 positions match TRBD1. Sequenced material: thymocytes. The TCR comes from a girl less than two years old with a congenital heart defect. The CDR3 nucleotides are TGTGCCATCAGATTCGGACAGGAGCGGGACTATGGCTACACCTTC. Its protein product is CAIRFGQERDYGYTF.